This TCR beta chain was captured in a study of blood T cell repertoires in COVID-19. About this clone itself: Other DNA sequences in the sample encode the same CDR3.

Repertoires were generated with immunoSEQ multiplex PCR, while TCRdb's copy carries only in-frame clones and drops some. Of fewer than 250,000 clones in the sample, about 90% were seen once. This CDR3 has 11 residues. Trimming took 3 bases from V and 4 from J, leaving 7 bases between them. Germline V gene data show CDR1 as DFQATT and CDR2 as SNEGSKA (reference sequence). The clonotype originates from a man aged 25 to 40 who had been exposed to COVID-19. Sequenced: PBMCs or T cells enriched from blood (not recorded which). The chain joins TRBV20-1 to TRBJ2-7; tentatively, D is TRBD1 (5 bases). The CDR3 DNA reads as TGCAGTGCTAGGCAGGGTTACGAGCAGTACTTC. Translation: CSARQGYEQYF.